The 21 T cell receptor beta chains below all came from one sample that was sequenced in a study of blood T cell repertoires in COVID-19. Method: immunoSEQ multiplex PCR; TCRdb's copy keeps in-frame clones and lacks some. The sample holds approximately 260,000 clones; 75% to 90% are singletons and the top ten take approximately 11%. The sample comprised peripheral blood. The receptors here all came from a woman between 65 and 79 years old with acute or convalescent COVID-19.

V gene TRBV6-5 combines with J gene TRBJ1-2; 8 nucleotides line up with TRBD1. Germline assignment: CDR1 MNHEY and CDR2 SVGAGI. J lost 8 bases, V lost 4 bases, and 9 bases had no gene match. The CDR3 runs 14 residues. The CDR3 sequence is CASSSLTGVRGYTF. CDR3 DNA sequence: TGTGCCAGCAGTTCCTTGACAGGGGTGAGGGGCTACACCTTC.

J is TRBJ1-5 and V is TRBV6-5; TRBD1 might be the D (5 bases). Trimming took 5 bases from V and 5 from J, leaving 16 bases between them. This CDR3 comprises 15 residues. CDR1 and CDR2 from the germline V gene are MNHEY and SVGAGI. The CDR3 reads CASSLRDVRDQPQHF. CDR3 DNA sequence: TGTGCCAGCAGTCTCAGGGATGTACGAGATCAGCCCCAGCATTTT.

Concerning this clone: Other DNA variants within this sample encode the same CDR3. The rearrangement links TRBV19 to TRBJ2-3; 10 nucleotides line up with TRBD2. Trimming took 5 bases from V and 3 from J; bases not matched to a gene: 5. The CDR3 length is 15 residues. CDR1 is LNHDA, CDR2 SQIVND, per germline (reference sequence). The CDR3 DNA is TGTGCCAGTAGTCCGCTAGCGGGGGTTACAGATACGCAGTATTTT. Translation: CASSPLAGVTDTQYF.

Comments on this clone: At one end the junction does not follow the germline gene, possibly because of a read error. The rearrangement uses TRBV6-1 and TRBJ2-4; TRBD1 is a possible D gene (6 bases). From germline, CDR1 is MNHNS and CDR2 SASEGT. This CDR3 region has 13 residues. CDR3: CASSQAGVNIQYF. The CDR3 DNA reads TGTGCCAGCAGTCAAGCAGGGGTTAACATTCAGTACTTC.

In DNA, the CDR3 is TGTGCCAGCAGTGTGCGGCTGGACTACGAGCAGTACTTC. As protein: CASSVRLDYEQYF. The chain carries TRBV2 and TRBJ2-7; D is undetermined. Deletions cut 4 bases from V and 3 bases from J, with 10 bases between. In germline, CDR1 is SNHLY, CDR2 FYNNEI. CDR3 length: 13 residues.

CDR3 amino acids: CASSLTGGSGANVLTF. DNA of the CDR3: TGTGCCAGCAGCTTGACGGGGGGCTCTGGGGCCAACGTCCTGACTTTC. The chain carries TRBV7-9 and TRBJ2-6, with 7 nucleotides matching TRBD2. The CDR3 runs 16 residues. Trimming at V came to 3 bases and at J to 0 bases, leaving 2 bases not matched to a gene. Germline V CDR1 and CDR2: SEHNR, FQNEAQ (reference sequence).

The V gene is TRBV29-1, the J gene TRBJ1-4, with a possible D match to TRBD1 (6 bases). V was trimmed by 3 bases and J by 10 bases, leaving 12 bases between them. The length of the CDR3 is 12 residues. Germline CDR1 reads SQVTM; CDR2 reads ANQGSEA. CDR3 sequence: CSVDRGEGKLFF. DNA of the CDR3: TGCAGCGTTGACAGGGGAGAGGGAAAACTGTTTTTT.

The rearrangement joins TRBV19 to TRBJ1-1, with 12 bases identical to TRBD1. The CDR3 has 15 amino acids. In germline, CDR1 is LNHDA, CDR2 SQIVND (reference sequence). J lost 5 bases, V lost 8 bases, and 9 bases had no gene match. The CDR3 sequence is CASRGTGGPWTEAFF. DNA of the CDR3: TGTGCCAGTCGCGGGACAGGGGGCCCGTGGACTGAAGCTTTCTTT.

V usage is TRBV5-4 and J usage is TRBJ1-6, with D uncertain. Germline V gene lookup returns CDR1 SGHNT and CDR2 YYREEE (reference sequence). V lost 1 base, J lost 8 bases, and 4 bases lay in between. CDR3 size: 12 residues. The CDR3 is CASSLLDSPLHF. In nucleotides, the CDR3 is TGTGCCAGCAGCTTGCTAGATTCACCCCTCCACTTT.

This clone was found once. The chain carries TRBV11-3 and TRBJ2-3; 7 bases are a match to TRBD1. The V and J ends lost 3 bases and 3 bases, in that order; junction bases with no gene match: 6. There are 15 residues in the CDR3. In germline, CDR1 is SGHNT, CDR2 YENEEA. CDR3 loop: CASSFRAGGTDTQYF. The DNA of the CDR3 is TGTGCCAGCAGCTTCCGGGCAGGGGGAACAGATACGCAGTATTTT.

The chain employs TRBV2 and TRBJ1-1, with D hard to call. Trimming took 5 bases from V and 11 from J, leaving 12 bases between them. The CDR3 consists of 11 residues. Germline assignment: CDR1 SNHLY and CDR2 FYNNEI. This chain's CDR3 is CASSPFREAFF. The DNA of the CDR3 is TGTGCCAGCAGTCCTTTTAGGGAGGCTTTCTTT.

CDR3 in DNA: TGTGCCTGGGCCCCAGACACAGGGATTGAAGCTTTCTTT. Protein: CAWAPDTGIEAFF. The chain recombines TRBV30 with TRBJ1-1, with D possibly matching TRBD1 (6 bases). CDR3 length: 13 residues. V was cut by 5 bases and J by 7 bases, with 17 bases left in between. The V gene's germline CDR1 is GTSNPN and CDR2 SVGIG (reference sequence).

This clone came up a few times. The chain employs TRBV29-1 and TRBJ1-2, with 10 bases matching TRBD1. The ends lost 6 bases at V and 4 bases at J; junction bases unmatched: 14. Germline V lookup: CDR1 SQVTM, CDR2 ANQGSEA. CDR3 length equals 16 residues. In DNA, the CDR3 is TGCAGCGTCGCCGGGACAGGGGAGTGGGTAGGCTATGGCTACACCTTC. It encodes CSVAGTGEWVGYGYTF.

This clone was seen once. The V gene is TRBV25-1, the J gene TRBJ2-3; 8 bases map to TRBD2. V lost 2 bases, J lost 8 bases, and 6 bases stayed unmatched. Per the germline V gene, CDR1 is MGHDK and CDR2 is SYGVNS. CDR3 length equals 14 residues. The CDR3 loop reads CASSEKGLVGTQYF. Written as DNA, the CDR3 is TGTGCCAGCAGTGAAAAGGGACTAGTCGGTACGCAGTATTTT.

This chain joins TRBV3-1 (or the pseudogene TRBV3-2) and TRBJ1-2, with TRBD1 matching 8 bases. The CDR3 runs 15 residues. Germline V gene lookup returns CDR1 LGHDT and CDR2 YNNKEL (reference sequence). J was trimmed by 4 bases and V by 5 bases; bases with no gene match: 9. CDR3 sequence (DNA): TGTGCCAGCAGCTTTTCGACAGGGGAGGGCTATGGCTACACCTTC. This encodes CASSFSTGEGYGYTF.

The chain uses TRBV7-8 and TRBJ2-3, with a tentative D call TRBD2 (5 bases). The CDR3 runs 12 residues. Trimming removed 5 bases at V and 8 bases at J, with 11 bases between. Germline V lookup: CDR1 SGHVS, CDR2 FQNEAQ. The DNA for the CDR3 is TGTGCCAGCAGCCTCGGACTTGGTACGCAGTATTTT. Residues: CASSLGLGTQYF.

V usage is TRBV20-1 and J usage is TRBJ2-1; D is undetermined. CDR1 DFQATT and CDR2 SNEGSKA come from the germline V gene (reference sequence). Trimming removed 4 bases from V and 4 bases from J, with 2 bases in between. The CDR3 is 10 amino acids. The CDR3 coding sequence is TGCAGTGCTATATACAATGAGCAGTTCTTC. This sequence encodes CSAIYNEQFF.

This rearrangement joins TRBV7-8 to TRBJ2-3; weak D call: TRBD2 (5 bases). The CDR3 is 13 residues long. The germline gives CDR1 SGHVS, CDR2 FQNEAQ. The V gene lost 4 bases and the J gene lost 1 base, with 6 bases spanning the gap. In nucleotides, the CDR3 is TGTGCCAGCAGCTCCGGGGGCACAGATACGCAGTATTTT. It encodes CASSSGGTDTQYF.

The chain couples TRBV9 to TRBJ2-7; no definite D call. The V end lost 1 base, the J end lost 8 bases, and 16 bases lay between the germline ends. Germline CDR1 SGDLS, CDR2 YYNGEE. The CDR3 has 14 amino acids. The chain's CDR3 is CASSVSSRTAQQYF. The CDR3 nucleotides read TGTGCCAGCAGCGTAAGCTCCCGAACTGCGCAGCAGTACTTC.

The rearrangement links TRBV5-1 to TRBJ2-3; 10 positions match TRBD2. The CDR3 is made up of 16 amino acids. The germline gives CDR1 SGHRS, CDR2 YFSETQ. V shed 1 base, J shed 4 bases, and the junction held 6 bases outside the gene matches. The CDR3 loop reads CASSLISGGNADTQYF. CDR3 DNA: TGCGCCAGCAGCTTGATTAGCGGGGGGAACGCAGATACGCAGTATTTT.

The V call is TRBV7-8, the J call TRBJ1-5; tentatively, D is TRBD1 (5 bases). CDR1 and CDR2 from the germline V gene are SGHVS and FQNEAQ. Trimming pared 1 base from V and 3 bases from J, leaving 19 bases between. The CDR3 loop spans 18 amino acids. The CDR3 spells CASSLVSWQGWNNQPQHF. The CDR3, as DNA: TGTGCCAGCAGCTTAGTCAGTTGGCAGGGATGGAACAATCAGCCCCAGCATTTT.